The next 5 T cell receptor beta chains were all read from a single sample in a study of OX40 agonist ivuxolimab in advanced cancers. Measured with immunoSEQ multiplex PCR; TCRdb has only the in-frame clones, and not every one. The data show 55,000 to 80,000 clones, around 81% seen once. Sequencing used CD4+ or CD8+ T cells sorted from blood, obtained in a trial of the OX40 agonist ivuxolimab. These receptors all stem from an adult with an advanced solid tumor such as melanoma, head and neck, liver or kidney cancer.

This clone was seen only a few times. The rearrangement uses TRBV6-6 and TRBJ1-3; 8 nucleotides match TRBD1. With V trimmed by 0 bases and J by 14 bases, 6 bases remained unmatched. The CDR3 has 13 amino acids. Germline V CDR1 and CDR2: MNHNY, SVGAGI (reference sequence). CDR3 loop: CASSYSQGANLYF. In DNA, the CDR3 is TGTGCCAGCAGTTACTCCCAGGGGGCCAATCTATATTTT.

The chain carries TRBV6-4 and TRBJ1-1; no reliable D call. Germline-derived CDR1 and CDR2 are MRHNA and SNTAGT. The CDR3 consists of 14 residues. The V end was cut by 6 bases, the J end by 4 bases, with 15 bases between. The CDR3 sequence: CASSLTMDGTEAFF. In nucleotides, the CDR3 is TGTGCCAGCAGCCTAACCATGGACGGCACTGAAGCTTTCTTT.

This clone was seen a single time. The CDR3 sequence: CASSLAEGQNYGYTF. The CDR3 coding sequence is TGTGCCAGCAGCTTGGCCGAGGGACAGAACTATGGCTACACCTTC. The rearrangement joins TRBV5-4 to TRBJ1-2, with 7 bases matching TRBD1. The CDR3 sequence is 15 residues long. Per germline, CDR1 SGHNT and CDR2 YYREEE (reference sequence). The trim removed 0 bases at V and 2 bases at J, leaving 4 bases unmatched.

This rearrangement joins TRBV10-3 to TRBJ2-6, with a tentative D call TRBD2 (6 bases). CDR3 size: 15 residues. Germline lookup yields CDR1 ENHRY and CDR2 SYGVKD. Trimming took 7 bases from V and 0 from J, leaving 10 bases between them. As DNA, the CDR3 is TGTGCCATCACCCCCGGGAGCTCTGGGGCCAACGTCCTGACTTTC. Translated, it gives CAITPGSSGANVLTF.

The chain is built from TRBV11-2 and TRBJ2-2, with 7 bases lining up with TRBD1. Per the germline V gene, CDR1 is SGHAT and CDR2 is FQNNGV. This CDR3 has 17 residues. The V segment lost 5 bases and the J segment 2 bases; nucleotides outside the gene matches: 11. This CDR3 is CASSPGQWEPNTGELFF. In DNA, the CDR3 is TGTGCCAGCAGCCCGGGACAGTGGGAACCAAACACCGGGGAGCTGTTTTTT.